This TCR beta chain stems from a study of blood T cell repertoires in COVID-19. As for the study in general: Whether acute or convalescent, the COVID-19 samples came from the United States, Italy and Spain. Nucleic acid was either cDNA or gDNA, and it came from T cells, B-cell-depleted T cells, or PBMCs.

Original analysis: Using reference gene primer amplification, nucleated cell counts were estimated. Assay: immunoSEQ multiplex PCR; the TCRdb copy retains only in-frame clones and omits some. V, J and clone size are those of that table, while D and trimming were read from the DNA. Found here are approximately 210,000 clones, around 80% of them singletons; the top ten hold less than 15%. Germline CDR1 and CDR2: SQVTM and ANQGSEA. Losses at the gene ends were 3 bases for V and 4 bases for J; bases not matched to a gene: 12. The CDR3 totals 16 residues. This clonotype was sampled from a woman aged 40 to 50 with acute or convalescent COVID-19. The chain combines TRBV29-1 with TRBJ2-1, with 7 bases aligning to TRBD1. Specimen: peripheral blood. CDR3 amino acids: CSVDLGDRGGYNEQFF. The CDR3 DNA follows: TGCAGCGTTGACTTAGGGGACAGAGGCGGGTACAATGAGCAGTTCTTC.